This entry is about one T cell receptor beta chain. Approximately 9.1 milliliters was the volume of peripheral blood drawn from each donor. The data were obtained in a study of blood T cells in healthy people across ages. The V and J ends lost 5 bases and 6 bases respectively, with 21 bases between them. Per the germline V gene, CDR1 is MDHEN and CDR2 is SYDVKM. This CDR3 comprises 16 residues. Together with a sample-barcoded 5' primer, a J-beta primer mix was included in a second PCR lasting roughly 6 to 12 cycles. From the 5' RACE reads, TCRdb called clonotypes with MiXCR, one entry per CDR3 protein. In the table there are hundreds of thousands of distinct CDR3 sequences, around 49% of which are singletons.

This sequence originates from a woman in her sixties in good health. The specimen sequenced was blood. The chain recombines TRBV28 with TRBJ2-3, with D perhaps given as TRBD1 or TRBD2 (7 bases each). As DNA, the CDR3 is TGTGCCAGCAGTAACCCGACTAGCACAGGGGAGGATACGCAGTATTTT. Translation gives CASSNPTSTGEDTQYF.